Below, one T cell receptor beta chain is given with its context. Antigen specificity is unknown. This entry belongs to a study of cytomegalovirus exposure and HLA in healthy donors. Findings of the study overall: A likely sequencing artifact accounted for one observed cluster of highly shared sequence variants.

The CDR3 has 15 amino acids. With 0 bases removed from V and 8 bases from J, the gap between germline ends came to 17 bases. From germline, CDR1 is SGHDT and CDR2 YYEEEE. The PCR made use of 60 Vbeta and 13 Jbeta primers. TCRdb's copy holds only in-frame clones and misses some; the assay was immunoSEQ multiplex PCR. The table includes approximately 110,000 clones, more than 75% detected once. The sequencing input was PBMCs. The clonotype was recovered from an older woman in good health and CMV-seropositive. V gene TRBV5-6 combines with J gene TRBJ1-2, with D perhaps TRBD1 (6 bases). In DNA form, the CDR3 reads TGTGCCAGCAGCTTGGAAGCAGCGGCAGGGGTGGGCTACACCTTC. Translation gives CASSLEAAAGVGYTF.